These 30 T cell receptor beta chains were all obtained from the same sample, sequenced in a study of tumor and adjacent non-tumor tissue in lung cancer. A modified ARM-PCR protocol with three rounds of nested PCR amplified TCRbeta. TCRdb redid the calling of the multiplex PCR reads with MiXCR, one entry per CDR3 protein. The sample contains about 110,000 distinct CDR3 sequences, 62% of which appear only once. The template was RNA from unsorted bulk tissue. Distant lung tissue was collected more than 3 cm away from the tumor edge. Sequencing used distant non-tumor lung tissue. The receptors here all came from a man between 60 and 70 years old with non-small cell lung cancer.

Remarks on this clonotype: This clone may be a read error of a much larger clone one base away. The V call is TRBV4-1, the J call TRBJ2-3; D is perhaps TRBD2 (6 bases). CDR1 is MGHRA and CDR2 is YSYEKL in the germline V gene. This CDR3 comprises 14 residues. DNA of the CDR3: TGCGCCAGCAGCCAAGAGGGGGGATTAGATACGCGGTATTTT. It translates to CASSQEGGLDTRYF.

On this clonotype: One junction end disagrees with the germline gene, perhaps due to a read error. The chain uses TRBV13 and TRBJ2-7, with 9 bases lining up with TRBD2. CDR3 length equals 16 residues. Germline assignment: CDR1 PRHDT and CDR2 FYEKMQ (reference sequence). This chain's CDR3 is CVSSAKAGGLVYDQYF. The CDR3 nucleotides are TGTGTCAGCAGCGCTAAGGCGGGGGGGCTGGTCTACGATCAGTACTTC.

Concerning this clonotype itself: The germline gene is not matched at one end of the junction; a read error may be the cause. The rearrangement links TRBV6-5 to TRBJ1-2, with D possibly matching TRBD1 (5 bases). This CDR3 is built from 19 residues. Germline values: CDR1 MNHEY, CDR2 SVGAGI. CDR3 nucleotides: TGTGCCAGCAGGTCAGATGTCTTGGGGGAGCAGCGGCAGGTCTATGGCTATACCTTC. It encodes CASRSDVLGEQRQVYGYTF.

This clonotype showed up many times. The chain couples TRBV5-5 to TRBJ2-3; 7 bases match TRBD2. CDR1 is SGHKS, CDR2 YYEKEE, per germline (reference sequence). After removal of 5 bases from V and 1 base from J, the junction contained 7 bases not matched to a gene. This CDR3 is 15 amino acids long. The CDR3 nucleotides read TGTGCCAGCAGTCCGGGAGGAGGGCGCACAGATACGCAGTATTTT. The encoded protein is CASSPGGGRTDTQYF.

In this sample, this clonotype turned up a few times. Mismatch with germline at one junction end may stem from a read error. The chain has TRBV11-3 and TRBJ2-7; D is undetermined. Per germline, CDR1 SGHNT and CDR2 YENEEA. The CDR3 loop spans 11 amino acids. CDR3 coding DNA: TGTGCCAGTAGCTTACTCGACGCGCAGTACTTC. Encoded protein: CASSLLDAQYF.

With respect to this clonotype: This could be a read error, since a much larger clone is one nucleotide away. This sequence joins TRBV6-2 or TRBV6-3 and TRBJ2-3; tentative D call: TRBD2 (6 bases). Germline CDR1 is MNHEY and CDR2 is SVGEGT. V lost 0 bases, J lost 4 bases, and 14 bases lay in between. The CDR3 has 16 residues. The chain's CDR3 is CASSYSIAGTADTQYF. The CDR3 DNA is TGTGCCAGCAGTTACTCGATCGCGGGAACCGCAGATACGCAGTATTTT.

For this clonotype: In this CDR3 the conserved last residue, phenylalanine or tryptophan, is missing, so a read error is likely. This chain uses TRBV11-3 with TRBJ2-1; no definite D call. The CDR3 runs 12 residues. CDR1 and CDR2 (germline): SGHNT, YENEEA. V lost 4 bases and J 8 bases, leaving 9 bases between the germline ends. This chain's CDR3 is CASSSNTDEQFL. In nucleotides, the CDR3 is TGTGCCAGCAGCTCAAACACGGATGAGCAGTTCCTC.

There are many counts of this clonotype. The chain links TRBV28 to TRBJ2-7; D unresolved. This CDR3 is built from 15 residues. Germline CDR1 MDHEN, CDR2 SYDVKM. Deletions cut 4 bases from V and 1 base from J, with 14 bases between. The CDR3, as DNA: TGTGCCAGCAGTTCCCCACAGAGCGAATCCTACGAGCAGTACTTC. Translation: CASSSPQSESYEQYF.

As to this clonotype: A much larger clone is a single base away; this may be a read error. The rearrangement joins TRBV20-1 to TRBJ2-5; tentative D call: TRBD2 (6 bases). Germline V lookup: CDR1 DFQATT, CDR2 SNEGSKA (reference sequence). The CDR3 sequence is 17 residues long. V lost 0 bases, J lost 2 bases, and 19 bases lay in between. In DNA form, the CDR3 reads TGCAGTGCTAGAGAGGGGAGGTCCCGGACGATTCAAGAGACCCAGTACTTC. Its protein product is CSAREGRSRTIQETQYF.

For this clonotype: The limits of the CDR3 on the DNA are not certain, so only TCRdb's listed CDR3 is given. The CDR3 here is CASSPVGWGSYNERFF. The J gene is TRBJ2-1, the V gene TRBV11-3. Termini included, the CDR3 measures 16 amino acids. Germline-derived CDR1 and CDR2 are SGHNT and YENEEA.

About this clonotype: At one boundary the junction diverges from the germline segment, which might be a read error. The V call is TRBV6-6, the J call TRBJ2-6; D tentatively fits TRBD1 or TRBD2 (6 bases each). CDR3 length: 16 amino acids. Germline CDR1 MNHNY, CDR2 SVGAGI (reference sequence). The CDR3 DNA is TGTGCCAGCAACCTACTCATGGGGACGGGGGCTAACGTCCTGACTTTC. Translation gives CASNLLMGTGANVLTF.

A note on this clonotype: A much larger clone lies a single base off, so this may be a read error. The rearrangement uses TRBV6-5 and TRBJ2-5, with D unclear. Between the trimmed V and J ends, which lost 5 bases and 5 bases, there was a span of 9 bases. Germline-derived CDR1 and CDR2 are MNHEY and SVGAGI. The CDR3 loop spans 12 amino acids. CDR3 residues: CASSTWWETQYF. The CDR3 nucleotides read TGTGCCAGCAGTACCTGGTGGGAGACCCAGTACTTC.

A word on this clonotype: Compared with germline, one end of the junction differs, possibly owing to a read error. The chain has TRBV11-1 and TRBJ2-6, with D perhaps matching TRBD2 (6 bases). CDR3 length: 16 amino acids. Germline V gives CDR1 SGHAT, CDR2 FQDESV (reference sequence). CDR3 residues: CASSFGGSSRANVLKF. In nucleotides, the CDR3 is TGTGCCAGCAGCTTCGGGGGAAGCTCTAGGGCCAACGTCCTGAAATTC.

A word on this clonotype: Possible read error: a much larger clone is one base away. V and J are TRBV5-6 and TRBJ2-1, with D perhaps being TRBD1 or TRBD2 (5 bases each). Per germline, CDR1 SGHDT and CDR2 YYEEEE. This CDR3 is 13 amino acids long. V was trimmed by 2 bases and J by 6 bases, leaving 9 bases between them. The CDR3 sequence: CASSFGASNEQFF. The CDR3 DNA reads TGTGCCAGCAGCTTCGGGGCTAGCAATGAGCAGTTCTTC.

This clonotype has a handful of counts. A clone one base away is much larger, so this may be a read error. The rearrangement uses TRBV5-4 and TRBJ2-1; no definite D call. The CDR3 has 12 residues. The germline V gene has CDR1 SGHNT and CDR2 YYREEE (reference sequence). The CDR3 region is CASSLMGNEQSF. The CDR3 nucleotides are TGTGCCAGCAGCTTGATGGGGAATGAGCAGTCCTTC.

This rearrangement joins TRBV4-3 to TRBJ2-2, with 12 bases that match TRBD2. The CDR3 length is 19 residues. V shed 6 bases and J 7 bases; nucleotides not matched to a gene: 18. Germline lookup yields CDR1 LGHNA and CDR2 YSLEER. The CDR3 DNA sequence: TGCGCCAGCAGTCATGACCGGACTAGCGGGACCATCGGTGGCGGGGAGCTGTTTTTT. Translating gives CASSHDRTSGTIGGGELFF.

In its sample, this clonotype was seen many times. The CDR3 loop is CASSSIRGSSGNTIYF. The CDR3 coding sequence is TGTGCCAGCAGTTCGATCAGGGGGTCCTCTGGAAACACCATATATTTT. The chain is built from TRBV6-6 and TRBJ1-3; TRBD1 matches at 7 bases. V lost 4 bases to trimming and J lost 0 bases; unmatched junction nucleotides: 6. The CDR3 runs 16 residues. In germline, CDR1 is MNHNY, CDR2 SVGAGI (reference sequence).

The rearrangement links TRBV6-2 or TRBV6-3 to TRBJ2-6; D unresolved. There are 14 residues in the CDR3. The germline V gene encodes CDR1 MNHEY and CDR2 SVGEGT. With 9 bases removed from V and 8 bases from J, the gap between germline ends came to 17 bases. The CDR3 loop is CASSPPTWTNVLTF. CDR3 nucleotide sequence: TGTGCCAGTAGCCCCCCGACTTGGACCAACGTCCTGACTTTC.

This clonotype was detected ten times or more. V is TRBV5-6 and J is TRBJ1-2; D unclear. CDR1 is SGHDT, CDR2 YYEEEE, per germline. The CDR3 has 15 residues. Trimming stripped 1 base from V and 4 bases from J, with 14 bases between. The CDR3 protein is CASSLFAGGSYGYTF. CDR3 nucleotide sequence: TGTGCCAGCAGCTTGTTTGCAGGCGGGAGCTATGGCTACACCTTC.

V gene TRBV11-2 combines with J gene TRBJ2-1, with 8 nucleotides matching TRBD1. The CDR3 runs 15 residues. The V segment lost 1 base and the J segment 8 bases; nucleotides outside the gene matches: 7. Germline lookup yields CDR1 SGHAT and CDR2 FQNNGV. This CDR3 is CASSLGQGSAYEQFF. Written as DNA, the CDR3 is TGTGCCAGCAGCTTAGGACAGGGGAGCGCCTATGAGCAGTTCTTC.

In DNA, the CDR3 is TGTGCCAGCAGCTTAAGGTCAGGGGGCAATCAGCCCCAGCATTTT. It translates to CASSLRSGGNQPQHF. The chain uses TRBV13 and TRBJ1-5, with D tentatively TRBD1 (6 bases). CDR3 length: 15 amino acids. Germline-derived CDR1 and CDR2 are PRHDT and FYEKMQ (reference sequence). V shed 2 bases and J shed 2 bases, with 10 bases lying between them.

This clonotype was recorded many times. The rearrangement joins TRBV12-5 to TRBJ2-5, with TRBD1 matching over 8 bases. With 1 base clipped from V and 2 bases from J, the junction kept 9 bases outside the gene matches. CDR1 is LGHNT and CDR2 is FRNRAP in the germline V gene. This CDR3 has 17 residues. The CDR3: CASGLDGPGGRQETQYF. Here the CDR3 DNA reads TGTGCTAGTGGTTTGGATGGACCAGGGGGCCGACAAGAGACCCAGTACTTC.

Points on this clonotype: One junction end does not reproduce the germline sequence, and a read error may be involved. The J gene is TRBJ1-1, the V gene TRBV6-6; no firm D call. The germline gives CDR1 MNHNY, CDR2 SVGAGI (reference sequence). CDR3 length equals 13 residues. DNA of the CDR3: TGTGCCAGCAGTTACGATAGTAACATTGAAGCCTTCTTT. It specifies CASSYDSNIEAFF.

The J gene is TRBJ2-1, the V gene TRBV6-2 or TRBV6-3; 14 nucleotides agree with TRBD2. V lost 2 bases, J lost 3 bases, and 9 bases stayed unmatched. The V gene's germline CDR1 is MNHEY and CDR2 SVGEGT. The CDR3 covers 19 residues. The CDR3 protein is CASSYAGTSGSQCYNEQFF. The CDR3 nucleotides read TGTGCCAGCAGTTACGCTGGGACTAGCGGGAGTCAGTGCTACAATGAGCAGTTCTTC.

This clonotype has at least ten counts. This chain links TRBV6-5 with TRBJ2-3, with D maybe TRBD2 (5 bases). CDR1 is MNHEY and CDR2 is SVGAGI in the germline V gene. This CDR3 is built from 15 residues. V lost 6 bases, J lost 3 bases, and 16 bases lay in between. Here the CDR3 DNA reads TGTGCCAGCAGGTTCCAGGACTCAGCTACAGATACGCAGTATTTT. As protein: CASRFQDSATDTQYF.

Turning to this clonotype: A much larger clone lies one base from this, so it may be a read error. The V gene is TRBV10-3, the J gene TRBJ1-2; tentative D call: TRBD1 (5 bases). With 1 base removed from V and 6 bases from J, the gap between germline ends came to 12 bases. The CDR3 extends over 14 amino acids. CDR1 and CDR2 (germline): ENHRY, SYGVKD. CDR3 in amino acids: CAISELRGANGYTF. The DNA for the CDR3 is TGTGCCATCAGTGAGTTGAGGGGCGCGAATGGCTACACCTTC.

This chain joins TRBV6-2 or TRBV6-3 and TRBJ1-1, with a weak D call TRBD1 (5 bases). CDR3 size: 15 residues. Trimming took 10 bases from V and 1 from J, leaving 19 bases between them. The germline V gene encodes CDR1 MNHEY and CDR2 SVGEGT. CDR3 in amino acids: CANSHVGGTNTEAFF. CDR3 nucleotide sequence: TGTGCCAACAGCCACGTGGGGGGAACGAACACTGAAGCTTTCTTT.

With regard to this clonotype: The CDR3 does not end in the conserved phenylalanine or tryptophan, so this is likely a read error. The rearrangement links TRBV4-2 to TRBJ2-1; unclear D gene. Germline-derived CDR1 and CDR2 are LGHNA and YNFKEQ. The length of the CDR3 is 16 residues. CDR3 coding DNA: TGTGCCAGCAGCCAAGATGTGGCGGTAGGGTACAATGTGCAGTTCGTC. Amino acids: CASSQDVAVGYNVQFV.

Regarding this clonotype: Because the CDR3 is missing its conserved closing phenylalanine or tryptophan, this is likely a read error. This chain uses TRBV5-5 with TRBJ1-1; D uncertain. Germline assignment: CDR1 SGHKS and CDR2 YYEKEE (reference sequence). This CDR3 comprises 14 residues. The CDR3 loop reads CSSSLGLSNTEAFS. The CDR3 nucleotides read TGTTCCAGCAGCTTGGGATTGTCGAACACTGAAGCTTTCTCT.

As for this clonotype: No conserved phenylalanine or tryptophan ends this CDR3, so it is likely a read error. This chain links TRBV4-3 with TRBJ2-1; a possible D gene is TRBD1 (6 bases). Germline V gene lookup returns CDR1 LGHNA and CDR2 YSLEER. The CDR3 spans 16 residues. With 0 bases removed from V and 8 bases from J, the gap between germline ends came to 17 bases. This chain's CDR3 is CASSQDYGTGTDEQFI. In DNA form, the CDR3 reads TGCGCCAGCAGCCAAGACTACGGAACAGGGACCGATGAGCAGTTCATC.